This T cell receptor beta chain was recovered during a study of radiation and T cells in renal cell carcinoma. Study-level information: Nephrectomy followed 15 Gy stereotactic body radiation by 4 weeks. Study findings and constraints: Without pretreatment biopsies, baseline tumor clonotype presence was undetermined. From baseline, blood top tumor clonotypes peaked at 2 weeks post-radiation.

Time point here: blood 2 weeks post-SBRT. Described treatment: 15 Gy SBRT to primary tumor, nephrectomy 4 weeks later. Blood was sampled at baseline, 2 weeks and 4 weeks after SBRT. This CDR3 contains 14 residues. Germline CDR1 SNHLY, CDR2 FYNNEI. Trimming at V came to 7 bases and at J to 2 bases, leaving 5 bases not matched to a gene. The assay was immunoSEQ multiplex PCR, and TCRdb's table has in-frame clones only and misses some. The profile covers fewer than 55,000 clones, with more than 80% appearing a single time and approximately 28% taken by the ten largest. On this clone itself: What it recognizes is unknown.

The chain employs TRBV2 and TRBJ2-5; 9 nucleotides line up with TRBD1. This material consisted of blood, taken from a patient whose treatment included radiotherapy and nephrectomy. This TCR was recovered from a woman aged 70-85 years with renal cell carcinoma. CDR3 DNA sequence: TGTGCCAGCACTGAGACAGGGGGTCAAGAGACCCAGTACTTC. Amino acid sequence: CASTETGGQETQYF.